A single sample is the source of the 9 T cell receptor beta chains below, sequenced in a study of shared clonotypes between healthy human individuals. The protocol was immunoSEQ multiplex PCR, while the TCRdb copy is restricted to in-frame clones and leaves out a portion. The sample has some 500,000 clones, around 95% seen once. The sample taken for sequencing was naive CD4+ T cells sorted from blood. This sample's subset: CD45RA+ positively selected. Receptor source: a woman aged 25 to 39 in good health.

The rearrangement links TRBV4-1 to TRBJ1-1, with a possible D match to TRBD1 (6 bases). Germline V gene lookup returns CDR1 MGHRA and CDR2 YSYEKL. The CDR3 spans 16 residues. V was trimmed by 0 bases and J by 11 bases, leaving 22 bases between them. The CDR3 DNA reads TGCGCCAGCAGCCAAGATTATACAGGGAAAACCATGGGGGCTTTCTTT. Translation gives CASSQDYTGKTMGAFF.

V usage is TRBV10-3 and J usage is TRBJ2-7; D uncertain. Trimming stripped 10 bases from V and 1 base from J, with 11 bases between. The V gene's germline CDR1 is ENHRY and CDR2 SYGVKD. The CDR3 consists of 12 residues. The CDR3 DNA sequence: TGTGCCACCCAGGACCAGTCCTACGAGCAGTACTTC. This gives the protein CATQDQSYEQYF.

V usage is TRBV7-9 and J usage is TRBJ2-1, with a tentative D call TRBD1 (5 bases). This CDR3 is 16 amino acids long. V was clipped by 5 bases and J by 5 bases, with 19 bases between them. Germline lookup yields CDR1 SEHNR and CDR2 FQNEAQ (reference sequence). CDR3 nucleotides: TGTGCCAGCAGCCTCAGCTACAGGCAACTAAACAATGAGCAGTTCTTC. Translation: CASSLSYRQLNNEQFF.

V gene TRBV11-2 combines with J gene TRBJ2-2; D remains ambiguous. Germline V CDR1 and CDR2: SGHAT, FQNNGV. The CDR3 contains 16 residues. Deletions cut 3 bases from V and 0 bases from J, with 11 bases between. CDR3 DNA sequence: TGTGCCAGCAGCTTGATGAAGCCCGCGAACACCGGGGAGCTGTTTTTT. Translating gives CASSLMKPANTGELFF.

CDR3 region: CASSRVGDEQYF. Here the CDR3 DNA reads TGTGCCAGCAGTCGAGTGGGGGACGAGCAGTACTTC. The V gene is TRBV7-9, the J gene TRBJ2-7; D possibly matches TRBD1 or TRBD2 (5 bases each). V lost 6 bases and J 5 bases, leaving 11 bases between the germline ends. Germline assignment: CDR1 SEHNR and CDR2 FQNEAQ (reference sequence). This CDR3 comprises 12 residues.

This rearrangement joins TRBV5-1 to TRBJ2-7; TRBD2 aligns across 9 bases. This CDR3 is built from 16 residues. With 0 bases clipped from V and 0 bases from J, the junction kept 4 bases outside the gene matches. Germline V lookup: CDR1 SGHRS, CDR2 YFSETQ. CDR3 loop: CASSLAGAGGSYEQYF. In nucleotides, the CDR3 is TGCGCCAGCAGCTTGGCCGGAGCGGGAGGCTCCTACGAGCAGTACTTC. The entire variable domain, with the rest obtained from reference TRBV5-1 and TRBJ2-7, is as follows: KAGVTQTPRYLIKTRGQQVTLSCSPISGHRSVSWYQQTPGQGLQFLFEYFSETQRNKGNFPGRFSGRQFSNSRSEMNVSTLELGDSALYLCASSLAGAGGSYEQYFGPGTRLTVT.

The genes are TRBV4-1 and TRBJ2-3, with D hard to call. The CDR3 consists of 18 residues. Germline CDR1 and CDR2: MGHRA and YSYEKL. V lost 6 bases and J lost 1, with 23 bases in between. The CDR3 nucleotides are TGCGCCAGCAGGACGCGGACGGATACCCGTCCAGGCACAGATACGCAGTATTTT. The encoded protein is CASRTRTDTRPGTDTQYF.

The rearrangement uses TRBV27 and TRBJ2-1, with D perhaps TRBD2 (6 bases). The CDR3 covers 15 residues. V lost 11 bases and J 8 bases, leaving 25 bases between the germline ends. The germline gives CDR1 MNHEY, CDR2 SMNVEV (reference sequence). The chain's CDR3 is CASGGGTVYMDEQFF. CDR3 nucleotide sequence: TGTGCCTCGGGCGGAGGGACGGTTTACATGGATGAGCAGTTCTTC.

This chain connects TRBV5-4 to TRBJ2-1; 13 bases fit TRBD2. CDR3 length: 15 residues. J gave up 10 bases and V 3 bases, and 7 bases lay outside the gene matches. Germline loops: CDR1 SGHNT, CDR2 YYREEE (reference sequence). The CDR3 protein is CASSSRTSGRKEQFF. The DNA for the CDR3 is TGTGCCAGCAGCTCGCGGACTAGCGGGAGAAAGGAGCAGTTCTTC.